Below, one TCR beta chain is given with its context. Its cognate antigen is unknown. This sample was taken from a study of shared clonotypes between healthy human individuals. The CDR3 sequence is 15 residues long. V was pared by 4 bases and J by 0 bases, with 12 bases between. CDR1 and CDR2 from the germline V gene are KGHSH and LQKENI. Study-wide results and caveats: A limitation of the genetic and exposure-history diversity represented arose from few donors. Unshared clonotypes carried lower generation probabilities than those common to all four donors. In the sorted subsets, rarefaction showed sequencing was incomplete despite large depth.

The method was immunoSEQ multiplex PCR; TCRdb's version includes in-frame clones alone and lacks a portion of them. The table lists about 2 million clones, about 95% of them singletons. The clonotype originates from a man aged 18 to 30 in good health. Sequences were obtained from naive CD4+ T cells sorted from blood. Subset of the sample: CD45RA+ positively selected. The rearrangement joins TRBV18 to TRBJ1-1; no definite D call. DNA of the CDR3: TGTGCCAGCTCACATCGGGCTGACATGAACACTGAAGCTTTCTTT. Translating it yields CASSHRADMNTEAFF.